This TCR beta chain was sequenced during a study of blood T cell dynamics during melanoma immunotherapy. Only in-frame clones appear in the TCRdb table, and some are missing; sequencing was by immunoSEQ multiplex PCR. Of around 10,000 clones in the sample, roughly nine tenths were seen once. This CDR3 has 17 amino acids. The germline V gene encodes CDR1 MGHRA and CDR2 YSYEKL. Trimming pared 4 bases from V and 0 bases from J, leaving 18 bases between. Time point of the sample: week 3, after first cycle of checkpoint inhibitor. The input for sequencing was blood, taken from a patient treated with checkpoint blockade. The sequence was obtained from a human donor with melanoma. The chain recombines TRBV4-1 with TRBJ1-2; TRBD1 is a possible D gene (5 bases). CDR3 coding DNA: TGCGCCAGCAGCCCGACGGTGACAGCCCTAGCTAACTATGGCTACACCTTC. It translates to CASSPTVTALANYGYTF.